Listed below are T cell receptor beta chains from one sample, sequenced in a study of shared clonotypes between healthy human individuals. Only in-frame clones appear in the TCRdb table, and some are missing; sequencing was by immunoSEQ multiplex PCR. The sample yields 550,000 to 750,000 clones, around 90% seen once. The sample was naive CD8+ T cells sorted from blood. These receptors were taken from a man younger than 40 in good health. CDR3s include the opening cysteine and the closing phenylalanine or tryptophan. D genes are given only for firm matches. Clone size is not always given. Where it is, it says once, few, many or a class for expanded clones.

v_gene: TRBV7-8; d_gene: TRBD2; abundance: -; j_gene: TRBJ2-3; CDR3aa: CASSRSLAGEIDTQYF; CDR3nt: TGTGCCAGCAGCCGGTCGCTAGCGGGAGAGATAGATACGCAGTATTTT
v_gene: TRBV11-2; d_gene: TRBD1; abundance: -; j_gene: TRBJ2-7; CDR3aa: CASSSFGDRNYEQYF; CDR3nt: TGTGCCAGCAGCTCTTTTGGGGACAGGAACTACGAGCAGTACTTC
v_gene: TRBV7-3; d_gene: -; abundance: -; j_gene: TRBJ2-1; CDR3aa: CASSPDITARNEQFF; CDR3nt: TGTGCCAGCAGCCCCGACATCACCGCGAGGAATGAGCAGTTCTTC
v_gene: TRBV5-1; d_gene: -; abundance: -; j_gene: TRBJ2-1; CDR3aa: CASSFSGNSYNEQFF; CDR3nt: TGCGCCAGCAGCTTTAGCGGAAACTCCTACAATGAGCAGTTCTTC
v_gene: TRBV6-1; d_gene: -; abundance: -; j_gene: TRBJ2-3; CDR3aa: CASSEGPPRGSTDTQYF; CDR3nt: TGTGCCAGCAGTGAAGGCCCCCCACGGGGGAGCACAGATACGCAGTATTTT
v_gene: TRBV4-2; d_gene: TRBD2; abundance: -; j_gene: TRBJ2-7; CDR3aa: CASSQSTSVSSYEQYF; CDR3nt: TGTGCCAGCAGCCAGTCCACTAGCGTAAGCTCCTACGAGCAGTACTTC
v_gene: TRBV7-9; d_gene: -; abundance: -; j_gene: TRBJ2-1; CDR3aa: CASKLLNEQFF; CDR3nt: TGTGCCAGCAAGCTCTTAAATGAGCAGTTCTTC
v_gene: TRBV9; d_gene: TRBD2; abundance: -; j_gene: TRBJ2-3; CDR3aa: CASSLGTSDRTDTQYF; CDR3nt: TGTGCCAGCAGCCTAGGGACTAGCGACCGCACAGATACGCAGTATTTT
v_gene: TRBV11-2; d_gene: -; abundance: -; j_gene: TRBJ2-3; CDR3aa: CASSLGAVLSTDTQYF; CDR3nt: TGTGCCAGCAGCTTAGGAGCGGTACTTAGCACAGATACGCAGTATTTT
v_gene: TRBV6-5; d_gene: -; abundance: once; j_gene: TRBJ2-1; CDR3aa: CASSYRDPENEQFF; CDR3nt: TGTGCCAGCAGTTACAGGGACCCTGAAAATGAGCAGTTCTTC
v_gene: TRBV27; d_gene: -; abundance: -; j_gene: TRBJ2-7; CDR3aa: CASSFGAELYEQYF; CDR3nt: TGTGCCAGCAGTTTCGGGGCCGAACTCTACGAGCAGTACTTC
v_gene: TRBV5-4; d_gene: TRBD2; abundance: -; j_gene: TRBJ2-1; CDR3aa: CASSLGQGIRLAGYNEQFF; CDR3nt: TGTGCCAGCAGCTTGGGACAGGGGATTAGACTAGCGGGATACAATGAGCAGTTCTTC
v_gene: TRBV10-1; d_gene: -; abundance: -; j_gene: TRBJ2-2; CDR3aa: CASTARGPEGTGELFF; CDR3nt: TGCGCCAGCACCGCAAGGGGCCCCGAAGGGACCGGGGAGCTGTTTTTT
v_gene: TRBV7-2; d_gene: -; abundance: -; j_gene: TRBJ2-3; CDR3aa: CASSLELGGSATDTQYF; CDR3nt: TGTGCCAGCAGCTTAGAACTCGGGGGCTCCGCGACAGATACGCAGTATTTT
v_gene: TRBV6-1; d_gene: TRBD1; abundance: -; j_gene: TRBJ1-5; CDR3aa: CASRSGQEYNQPQHF; CDR3nt: TGTGCCAGCAGATCAGGACAGGAATACAATCAGCCCCAGCATTTT
v_gene: TRBV11-3; d_gene: TRBD2; abundance: -; j_gene: TRBJ2-1; CDR3aa: CASSLGLSRELDSGGYEQFF; CDR3nt: TGTGCCAGCAGCTTAGGACTCTCGCGGGAGCTCGATAGTGGTGGCTATGAGCAGTTCTTC
v_gene: TRBV28; d_gene: -; abundance: -; j_gene: TRBJ2-7; CDR3aa: CASSRGEQYF; CDR3nt: TGTGCCAGCAGTCGGGGGGAGCAGTACTTC
v_gene: TRBV5-4; d_gene: -; abundance: once; j_gene: TRBJ2-3; CDR3aa: CANSRAGNTDTQYF; CDR3nt: TGTGCCAACAGCCGGGCGGGCAACACAGATACGCAGTATTTT
v_gene: TRBV28; d_gene: TRBD2; abundance: -; j_gene: TRBJ2-1; CDR3aa: CASSFRPGLAWKDYDNEQFF; CDR3nt: TGTGCCAGCAGTTTTAGGCCGGGACTAGCCTGGAAGGACTACGACAATGAGCAGTTCTTC
v_gene: TRBV11-3; d_gene: TRBD2; abundance: -; j_gene: TRBJ2-5; CDR3aa: CASSPGDSGGSETQYF; CDR3nt: TGTGCCAGCTCCCCCGGGGATAGCGGGGGATCAGAGACCCAGTACTTC
v_gene: TRBV6-1; d_gene: TRBD1; abundance: -; j_gene: TRBJ2-1; CDR3aa: CASSWTGTGTFF; CDR3nt: TGTGCCAGCAGCTGGACCGGGACAGGGACGTTCTTC
v_gene: TRBV23-1; d_gene: -; abundance: -; j_gene: TRBJ2-7; CDR3aa: CASGGTTDEQYF; CDR3nt: TGCGCCAGCGGGGGGACGACGGACGAGCAGTACTTC
v_gene: TRBV5-4; d_gene: -; abundance: -; j_gene: TRBJ1-1; CDR3aa: CASSTIQGAFTEAFF; CDR3nt: TGTGCCAGCAGCACAATCCAGGGAGCCTTCACTGAAGCTTTCTTT
v_gene: TRBV19; d_gene: -; abundance: -; j_gene: TRBJ2-2; CDR3aa: CASSIAGINTGELFF; CDR3nt: TGTGCCAGTAGTATAGCGGGAATCAACACCGGGGAGCTGTTTTTT
v_gene: TRBV7-9; d_gene: -; abundance: -; j_gene: TRBJ1-4; CDR3aa: CASSPHRATNEKLFF; CDR3nt: TGTGCCAGCAGCCCTCACAGGGCAACTAATGAAAAACTGTTTTTT
v_gene: TRBV7-2; d_gene: -; abundance: -; j_gene: TRBJ2-1; CDR3aa: CASSFALLTYNEQFF; CDR3nt: TGTGCCAGCAGCTTTGCACTACTGACCTACAATGAGCAGTTCTTC
v_gene: TRBV2; d_gene: TRBD2; abundance: -; j_gene: TRBJ2-5; CDR3aa: CASSDLAGLQETQYF; CDR3nt: TGTGCCAGCAGTGATTTAGCGGGATTACAAGAGACCCAGTACTTC